This entry features one T cell receptor beta chain sequence. Antigen unknown. The sample belongs to a study of T-cell reconstitution after alpha-beta-depleted transplantation in children. Study-level findings and limits: It was reported that alpha-beta T cells came from several hundred expanded graft clones (about two months after transplant).

This CDR3 is 16 amino acids long. J was trimmed by 8 bases and V by 2 bases; bases with no gene match: 10. Germline lookup yields CDR1 SGHVS and CDR2 FQNEAQ. Preparation of the TCRbeta library involved a method that used unique molecular identifiers. One entry per CDR3 protein, called by TCRdb with MiXCR from the PCR reads. This table holds approximately 1,000,000 distinct CDR3 sequences, around 30% found once. V usage is TRBV7-8 and J usage is TRBJ1-1; TRBD1 aligns across 11 bases. This TCR derives from a boy in the first two years of life who had a stem cell transplant for SCID, so the T cells may come from the graft donor. Sequences were derived from PBMCs, mostly from graft donor cells, sampled 360 days after TCRalphabeta/CD19-depleted stem cell transplant. The CDR3 sequence is CASSLSLGTGGIEAFF. Here the CDR3 DNA reads TGTGCCAGCAGCTTATCGTTAGGGACAGGGGGTATAGAAGCTTTCTTT. Full variable domain (missing parts from reference TRBV7-8 and TRBJ1-1): GAGVSQSPRYKVAKRGQDVALRCDPISGHVSLFWYQQALGQGPEFLTYFQNEAQLDKSGLPSDRFFAERPEGSVSTLKIQRTQQEDSAVYLCASSLSLGTGGIEAFFGQGTRLTVV.